This T cell receptor (beta chain) stems from a study of shared clonotypes between healthy human individuals. Study results and limitations: At large depth, rarefaction still showed sorted-subset sequencing to be incomplete.

The CDR3 spans 15 residues. Germline-derived CDR1 and CDR2 are MDHEN and SYDVKM. V trimming: 5 bases; J trimming: 5 bases; junction bases outside the gene matches: 6. The repertoire was sequenced with immunoSEQ multiplex PCR; TCRdb's copy has only in-frame clones and lacks some. The sample consists of about 2.2 million clones, under 95% of them appearing once. Naive CD8 populations comprised CD45RO-negative cells positively selected for CCR7, excluding terminally differentiated effector memory CD45RA+ cells. This clone was recorded once. The antigen is not known. The receptor's source is a man younger than 35 in good health. Some clones in this sample may be carry-over from other donors' samples. The chain links TRBV28 to TRBJ2-5; 12 bases match TRBD2. The sequenced material came from naive CD8+ T cells from PBMCs. The CDR3 coding sequence is TGTGCCAGCAGTCTAGCGGGAGGGCCCTGGGAGACCCAGTACTTC. Translation gives CASSLAGGPWETQYF. Variable domain in full (rest from reference TRBV28 and TRBJ2-5): DVKVTQSSRYLVKRTGEKVFLECVQDMDHENMFWYRQDPGLGLRLIYFSYDVKMKEKGDIPEGYSVSREKKERFSLILESASTNQTSMYLCASSLAGGPWETQYFGPGTRLLVL.